This note documents a single TCR beta chain sequence. There are a few counts of this clonotype. Which antigen it targets is not known. Per-base qualities were not stored, and no clone one base away is much larger. This entry belongs to a study of T cell repertoires in cytomegalovirus infection (dated by TCRdb to between 2019 and 2020). For context, the study as a whole: Peptide stimulations targeted recently identified HLA-C-restricted CMV epitopes, whose presentation resists viral immunomodulation, together with well-studied HLA-B-restricted epitopes. Because public TCR beta signatures pointed to carriage of CMV infection together with the matching HLA type, the HLA type of each donor mattered for the analysis. Points the paper makes about the study in general: Cumulative frequency of public TCR beta family members discriminated carriers of CMV infection plus the relevant HLA type in this cohort and an independent approximately 400-donor cohort. In the ex vivo response, HLA-C-restricted CMV-specific TCR beta clonotypes were dominant, and in two of eight donors the single most frequent clonotype came from this HLA-C-restricted group.

For CDR1 and CDR2, the germline V gene lists SGHVS and FNYEAQ. Counted from cysteine to phenylalanine, this CDR3 has 16 amino acids. Left in the record is the CDR3 DNA by itself, 48 bases read in frame from the first base. At the junction V is shortened by 2 bases and J by 8 bases; bases outside the gene matches: 4. The sample's treatment or condition label is to be understood as: in vitro stimulation with specific CMV peptide epitopes to enrich CMV-specific T cells. The instrument was an Illumina HiSeq 1500. TCRdb cleaned the public reads at Q25 with fastp, built clones with MiXCR and kept in-frame beta chains. Here each entry gathers all rows of one CDR3 protein and keeps the most common genes and DNA. The sample table contains hundreds of thousands of distinct CDR3 sequences; only one count was recorded for about 28% of them. 20% of the sample lies in the top ten.

Recombination connected TRBV7-6 to TRBJ1-6; 12 bases in between match TRBD1. This material consisted of cultured PBMCs, taken from culture after CMV antigen stimulation. The clonotype was recovered from a human donor in good health (CMV status not recorded). Some clones in this sample may be carry-over from other donors' samples. The sequence in DNA is TGTGCCAGCAGCTTACTGGGACAGGGGGCCGATTCACCCCTCCACTTT. Translated, it reads CASSLLGQGADSPLHF.